Listed below are T cell receptor beta chains from one sample, sequenced in a study of blood T cells in healthy people across ages. TCRdb reprocessed the 5' RACE reads with MiXCR, giving one entry per CDR3 protein. The sample shows 780,000 or so distinct CDR3 sequences, 45% to 70% of them seen only once. Sequenced sample: blood. The receptor set was obtained from a man aged 40-50 years in good health. Both conserved end residues are part of each CDR3. A D gene is named only where the DNA matches it firmly. Clone size is stated in some rows and not others, as once, few, many or a class when expanded.

V,J,D,size,DNA,CDR3
TRBV6-2/TRBV6-3,TRBJ2-3,TRBD2,few,TGTGCCAGCAGTTCCAGACTACGACTAGCGGGAGGGTTGGATACGCAGTATTTT,CASSSRLRLAGGLDTQYF
TRBV5-1,TRBJ2-3,-,-,TGCGCCAGCAGCTTGGGACTGCCGGGGGATACGCAGTATTTT,CASSLGLPGDTQYF
TRBV29-1,TRBJ2-7,-,-,TGCAGCATCGGTCCCGGTCCCTACGAGCAGTACTTC,CSIGPGPYEQYF
TRBV28,TRBJ1-2,TRBD1,-,TGTGCCAGCAGTTCGGGACAGGGGTTTGGCTACACCTTC,CASSSGQGFGYTF
TRBV29-1,TRBJ2-7,-,-,TGCAGCGTTCTCGCAAAATACGAGCAGTACTTC,CSVLAKYEQYF
TRBV24-1,TRBJ2-3,-,-,TGTGCCACCAGCGATTTGAAGAAAGGGAGCACAGATACGCAGTATTTT,CATSDLKKGSTDTQYF
TRBV28,TRBJ2-3,-,-,TGTGCCAGCAGTTTATGGGCTGATACGCAGTATTTT,CASSLWADTQYF
TRBV13,TRBJ2-7,-,-,TGTGCCAGCAGCTCAGGGGGGGGGCTGGAATCCTACGAGCAGTACTTC,CASSSGGGLESYEQYF
TRBV5-1,TRBJ2-3,-,few,TGCGCCAGCAGCTTGCGTGGATACACAGATACGCAGTATTTT,CASSLRGYTDTQYF
TRBV20-1,TRBJ2-1,-,-,TGCAGTGCTAGAGTAGGTCCCTCCTACAATGAGCAGTTCTTC,CSARVGPSYNEQFF
TRBV12-3/TRBV12-4,TRBJ2-5,TRBD1,-,TGTGCCAGCAGGCAGGGGGCCGTTACACAAGAGACCCAGTACTTC,CASRQGAVTQETQYF
TRBV27,TRBJ1-1,-,-,TGTGCCAGCAGTTTCGGGCAGTACACTGAAGCTTTCTTT,CASSFGQYTEAFF
TRBV7-6,TRBJ1-4,-,once,TGTGCCAGCAGCTCCGACGTCCATCTAGAAAAACTGTTTTTT,CASSSDVHLEKLFF
TRBV27,TRBJ1-4,TRBD1,-,TGTGCCAGCAGTTTATTAACGCACAGGGGCATGAGTGAAAAACTGTTTTTT,CASSLLTHRGMSEKLFF
TRBV27,TRBJ2-1,TRBD2,-,TGTGCCAGCAGACTCGGGGGACTAGGGATATCAAGCTCCTACAATGAGCAGTTCTTC,CASRLGGLGISSSYNEQFF
TRBV20-1,TRBJ2-5,-,-,TGCAGTGCTAGACAGGGAGGGGGGGAGCAGTACTTC,CSARQGGGEQYF
TRBV21-1,TRBJ1-2,-,-,TGTGCCAGCAGCAAGGCGCCGGTCCCCTACTATGGCTACACCTTC,CASSKAPVPYYGYTF
TRBV15,TRBJ2-6,TRBD1,-,TGTGCCACCAGCAGAGATAAGGGACAGACACCCTCTGGGGCCAACGTCCTGACTTTC,CATSRDKGQTPSGANVLTF
TRBV13,TRBJ1-1,-,few,TGTGCCAGCAGCTTGGTATCGTCGGGAGCTTTCTTT,CASSLVSSGAFF
TRBV5-1,TRBJ1-2,-,many,TGCGCCAGCAGCTTGGCCGAGGGAGATGGCTACACCTTC,CASSLAEGDGYTF
TRBV20-1,TRBJ2-3,-,few,TGCAGTGCCACGACGGATAGGGAAACAGATACGCAGTATTTT,CSATTDRETDTQYF
TRBV30,TRBJ2-7,-,-,TGTGCCTGGCAGGGGTCTATCTCCTCCGAGCAGTACTTC,CAWQGSISSEQYF
TRBV27,TRBJ2-1,TRBD2,-,TGTGCCAGCAGTCCCCTCCCCGGGACTAGCGGGGGCAATGAGCAGTTCTTC,CASSPLPGTSGGNEQFF
TRBV28,TRBJ2-3,TRBD2,-,TGTGCCAGCAGTTTATACGGCGGGAGGGAGTCAGATACGCAGTATTTT,CASSLYGGRESDTQYF
TRBV12-3/TRBV12-4,TRBJ1-5,-,once,TGTGCCAGCAGTTTATCCCCAGGGGAGGTGAGGCATTTT,CASSLSPGEVRHF
TRBV29-1,TRBJ2-3,-,few,TGCAGCGTTGAGCAGGCCACCACAGATACGCAGTATTTT,CSVEQATTDTQYF
TRBV6-6,TRBJ1-2,-,-,TGTGCCAGCAGCTCGGCCGAGGTGGCAAACTATGGCTACACCTTC,CASSSAEVANYGYTF